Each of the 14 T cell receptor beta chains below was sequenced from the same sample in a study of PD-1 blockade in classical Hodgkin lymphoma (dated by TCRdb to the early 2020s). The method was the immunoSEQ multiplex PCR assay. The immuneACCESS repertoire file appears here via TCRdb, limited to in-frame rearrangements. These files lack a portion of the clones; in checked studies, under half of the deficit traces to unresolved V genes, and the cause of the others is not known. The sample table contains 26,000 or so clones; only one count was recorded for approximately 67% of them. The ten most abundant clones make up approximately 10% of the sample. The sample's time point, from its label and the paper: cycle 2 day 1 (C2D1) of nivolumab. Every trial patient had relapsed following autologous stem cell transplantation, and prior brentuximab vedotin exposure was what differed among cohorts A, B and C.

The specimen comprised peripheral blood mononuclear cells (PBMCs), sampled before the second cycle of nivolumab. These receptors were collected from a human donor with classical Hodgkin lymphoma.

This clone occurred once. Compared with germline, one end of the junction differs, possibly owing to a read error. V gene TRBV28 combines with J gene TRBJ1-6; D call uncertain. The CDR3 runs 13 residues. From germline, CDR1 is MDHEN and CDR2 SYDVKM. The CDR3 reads CVSSLDWNSPLHF. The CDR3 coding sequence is TGTGTCAGCAGTTTAGACTGGAATTCACCCCTCCACTTT.

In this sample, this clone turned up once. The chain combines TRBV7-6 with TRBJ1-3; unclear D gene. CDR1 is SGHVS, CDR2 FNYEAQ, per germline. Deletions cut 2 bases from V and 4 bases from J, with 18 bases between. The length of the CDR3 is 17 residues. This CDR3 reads CASSLITGLRRGNTIYF. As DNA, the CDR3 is TGTGCCAGCAGCTTAATCACCGGACTCAGGAGGGGAAACACCATATATTTT.

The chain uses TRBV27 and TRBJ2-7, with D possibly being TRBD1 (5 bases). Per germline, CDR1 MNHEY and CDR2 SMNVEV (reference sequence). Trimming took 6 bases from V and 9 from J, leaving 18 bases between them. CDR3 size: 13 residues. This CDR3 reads CASSLIHPGLQYF. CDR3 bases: TGTGCCAGCAGCCTAATCCACCCAGGGCTGCAGTACTTC.

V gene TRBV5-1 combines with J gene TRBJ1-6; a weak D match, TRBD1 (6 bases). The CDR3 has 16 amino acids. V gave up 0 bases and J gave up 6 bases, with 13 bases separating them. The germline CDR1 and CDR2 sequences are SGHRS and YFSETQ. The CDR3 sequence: CASSLEGGAGNSPLHF. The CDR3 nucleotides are TGCGCCAGCAGCTTGGAGGGGGGCGCAGGTAATTCACCCCTCCACTTT.

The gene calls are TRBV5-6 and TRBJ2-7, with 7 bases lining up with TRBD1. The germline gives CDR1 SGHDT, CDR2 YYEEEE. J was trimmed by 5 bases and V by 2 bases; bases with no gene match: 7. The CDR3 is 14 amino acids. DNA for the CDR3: TGTGCCAGCAGCTTTCTGGACAGGATCAACGAGCAGTACTTC. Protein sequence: CASSFLDRINEQYF.

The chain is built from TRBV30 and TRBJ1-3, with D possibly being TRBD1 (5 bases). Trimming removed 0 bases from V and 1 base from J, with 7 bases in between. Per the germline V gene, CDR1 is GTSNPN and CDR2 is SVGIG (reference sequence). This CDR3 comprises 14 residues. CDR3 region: CAWSVGVSGNTIYF. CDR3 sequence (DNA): TGTGCCTGGAGTGTGGGGGTGTCTGGAAACACCATATATTTT.

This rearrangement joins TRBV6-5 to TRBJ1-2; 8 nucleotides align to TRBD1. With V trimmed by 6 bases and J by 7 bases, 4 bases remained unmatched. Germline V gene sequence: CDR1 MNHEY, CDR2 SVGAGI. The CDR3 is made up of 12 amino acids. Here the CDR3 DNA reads TGTGCCAGCAGCGGACAGGGAGGTGGCTACACCTTC. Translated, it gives CASSGQGGGYTF.

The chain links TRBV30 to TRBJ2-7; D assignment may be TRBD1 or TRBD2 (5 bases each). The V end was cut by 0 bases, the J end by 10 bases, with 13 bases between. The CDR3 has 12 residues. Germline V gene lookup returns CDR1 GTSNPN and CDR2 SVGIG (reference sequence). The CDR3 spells CAWSVKWDGQYF. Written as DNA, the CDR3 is TGTGCCTGGAGTGTAAAGTGGGACGGCCAGTACTTC.

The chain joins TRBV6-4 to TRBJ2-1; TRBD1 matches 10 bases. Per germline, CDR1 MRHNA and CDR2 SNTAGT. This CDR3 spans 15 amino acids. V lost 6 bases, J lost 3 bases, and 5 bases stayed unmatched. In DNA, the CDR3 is TGTGCCAGCAGCCCCGGGACAGGGGACTACAATGAGCAGTTCTTC. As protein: CASSPGTGDYNEQFF.

The CDR3 here is CASTPSDTGELFF. The DNA of the CDR3 is TGTGCCAGCACCCCCTCGGACACCGGGGAGCTGTTTTTT. The chain joins TRBV18 to TRBJ2-2; D not certain. Germline assignment: CDR1 KGHSH and CDR2 LQKENI. Trimming left V 8 bases short and J 3 bases short, with 10 bases between. The CDR3 contains 13 residues.

This CDR3 reads CSVGTGGGETQYF. The CDR3 region has the DNA TGCAGCGTCGGGACAGGGGGCGGGGAGACCCAGTACTTC. This chain links TRBV29-1 with TRBJ2-5; 12 bases match TRBD1. V shed 6 bases and J 5 bases; nucleotides not matched to a gene: 4. The germline V gene has CDR1 SQVTM and CDR2 ANQGSEA. The CDR3 covers 13 residues.

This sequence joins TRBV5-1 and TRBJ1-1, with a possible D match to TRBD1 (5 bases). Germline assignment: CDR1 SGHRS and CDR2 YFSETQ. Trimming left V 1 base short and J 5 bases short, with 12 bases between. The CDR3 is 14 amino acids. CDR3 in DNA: TGCGCCAGCAGCTTGAGTAGGGGAAGGACTGAAGCTTTCTTT. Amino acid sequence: CASSLSRGRTEAFF.

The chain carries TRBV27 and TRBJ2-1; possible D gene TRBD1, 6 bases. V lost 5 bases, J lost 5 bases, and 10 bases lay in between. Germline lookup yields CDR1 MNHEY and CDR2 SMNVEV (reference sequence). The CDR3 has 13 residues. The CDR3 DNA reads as TGTGCCAGCAGTAGACAGGAAAACAATGAGCAGTTCTTC. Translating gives CASSRQENNEQFF.

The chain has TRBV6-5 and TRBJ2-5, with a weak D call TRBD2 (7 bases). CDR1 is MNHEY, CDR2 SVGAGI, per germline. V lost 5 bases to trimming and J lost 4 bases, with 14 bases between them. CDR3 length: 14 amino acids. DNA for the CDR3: TGTGCCAGCAGTGCTAGGGGGGGCGGAGAGACCCAGTACTTC. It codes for CASSARGGGETQYF.